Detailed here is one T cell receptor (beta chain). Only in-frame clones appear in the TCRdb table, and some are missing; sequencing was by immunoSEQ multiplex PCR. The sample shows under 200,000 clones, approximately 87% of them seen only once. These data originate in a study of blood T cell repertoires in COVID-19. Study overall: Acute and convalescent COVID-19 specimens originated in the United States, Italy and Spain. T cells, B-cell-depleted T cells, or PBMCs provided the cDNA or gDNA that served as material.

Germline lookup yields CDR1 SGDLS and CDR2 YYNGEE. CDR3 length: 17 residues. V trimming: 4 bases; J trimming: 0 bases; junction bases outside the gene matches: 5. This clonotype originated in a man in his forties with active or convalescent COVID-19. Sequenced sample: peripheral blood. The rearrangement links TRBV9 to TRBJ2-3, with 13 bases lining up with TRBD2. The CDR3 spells CASSRLAGGPSTDTQYF. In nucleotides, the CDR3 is TGTGCCAGCAGCCGACTAGCGGGGGGTCCTAGCACAGATACGCAGTATTTT.